This T cell receptor beta chain was found in a study of blood T cell repertoires in COVID-19. Overall study: Sources were T cells, B-cell-depleted T cells, or PBMCs; the material itself was cDNA or gDNA.

As processed by the authors: Amplification of reference gene primers was used by the study to estimate nucleated cell counts. Produced via immunoSEQ multiplex PCR; TCRdb's table is partial and in-frame only. V, J and clone size are taken as reported in that table, and D and trimming were inferred from the DNA itself. The sample yields roughly 61,000 clones, less than 75% seen once. V was shortened by 7 bases and J by 5 bases, with 19 bases between the two germline ends. CDR1 and CDR2 from the germline V gene are SNHLY and FYNNEI. This CDR3 region has 15 residues. The V and J genes are TRBV2 and TRBJ2-3; D possibly corresponds to TRBD1 (5 bases). Material: peripheral blood. This TCR derives from a woman aged 65 to 85 with acute or convalescent COVID-19. The chain's CDR3 is CASTLGAGSIDTQYF. The CDR3 nucleotides read TGTGCCAGCACGCTAGGAGCAGGGTCAATAGATACGCAGTATTTT.